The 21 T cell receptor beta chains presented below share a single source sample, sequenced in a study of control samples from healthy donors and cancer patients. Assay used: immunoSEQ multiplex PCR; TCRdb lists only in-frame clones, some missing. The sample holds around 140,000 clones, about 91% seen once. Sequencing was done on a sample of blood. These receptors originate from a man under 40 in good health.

As DNA, the CDR3 is TGTGCCAGCAGTCTGAGTAAGGTAGAACCCTACGAGCAGTACTTC. Amino acid sequence: CASSLSKVEPYEQYF. The rearrangement links TRBV27 to TRBJ2-7; D is undetermined. The V end was cut by 5 bases, the J end by 2 bases, with 16 bases between. The CDR3 contains 15 residues. CDR1 MNHEY and CDR2 SMNVEV come from the germline V gene (reference sequence).

In nucleotides, the CDR3 is TGTGCCAGCAGTCGCGGATCCGGGACATTAACCTATGGCTACACCTTC. Translated: CASSRGSGTLTYGYTF. This chain joins TRBV27 and TRBJ1-2; perhaps TRBD1 as D (6 bases). This CDR3 is built from 16 residues. Germline CDR1 is MNHEY and CDR2 is SMNVEV (reference sequence). V gave up 5 bases and J gave up 4 bases, with 20 bases separating them.

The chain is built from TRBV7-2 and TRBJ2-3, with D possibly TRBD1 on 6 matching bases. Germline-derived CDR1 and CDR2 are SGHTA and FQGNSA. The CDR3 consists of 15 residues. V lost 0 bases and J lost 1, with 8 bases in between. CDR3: CASSLAGARTDTQYF. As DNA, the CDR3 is TGTGCCAGCAGCTTAGCGGGGGCGCGCACAGATACGCAGTATTTT.

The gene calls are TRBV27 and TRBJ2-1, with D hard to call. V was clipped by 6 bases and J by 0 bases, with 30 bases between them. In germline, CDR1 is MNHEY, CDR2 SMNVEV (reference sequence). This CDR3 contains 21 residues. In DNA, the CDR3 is TGTGCCAGCAGCCTATCCGATTCCACCAGACCTTGGCAGTACTCCTACAATGAGCAGTTCTTC. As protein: CASSLSDSTRPWQYSYNEQFF.

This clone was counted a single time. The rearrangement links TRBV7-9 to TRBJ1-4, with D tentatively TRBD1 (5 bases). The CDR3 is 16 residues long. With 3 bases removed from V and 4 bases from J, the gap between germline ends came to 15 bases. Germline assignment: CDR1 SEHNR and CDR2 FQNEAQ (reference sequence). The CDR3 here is CASSFVAGKNNEKLFF. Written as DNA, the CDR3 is TGTGCCAGCAGCTTTGTGGCAGGGAAGAATAATGAAAAACTGTTTTTT.

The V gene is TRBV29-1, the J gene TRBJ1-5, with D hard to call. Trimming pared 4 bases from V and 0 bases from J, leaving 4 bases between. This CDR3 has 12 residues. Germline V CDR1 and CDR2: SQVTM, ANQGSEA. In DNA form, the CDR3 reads TGCAGCGTTGGGGGTAGCAATCAGCCCCAGCATTTT. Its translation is CSVGGSNQPQHF.

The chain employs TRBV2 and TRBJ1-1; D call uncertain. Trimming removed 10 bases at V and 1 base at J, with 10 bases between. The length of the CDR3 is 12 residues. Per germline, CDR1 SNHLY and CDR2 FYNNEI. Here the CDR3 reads CATQSGNTEAFF. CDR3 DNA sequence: TGTGCCACCCAATCAGGGAACACTGAAGCTTTCTTT.

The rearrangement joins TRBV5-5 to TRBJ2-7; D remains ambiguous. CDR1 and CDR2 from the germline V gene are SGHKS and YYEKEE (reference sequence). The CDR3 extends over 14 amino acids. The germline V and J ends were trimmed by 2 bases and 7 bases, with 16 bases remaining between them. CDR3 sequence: CASSFGQSGLEQYF. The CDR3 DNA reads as TGTGCCAGCAGCTTCGGCCAGTCCGGGTTAGAGCAGTACTTC.

For the CDR3, the DNA is TGTGCCAGCAGCCGGACGGGTGGGGACCCCTACAATGAGCAGTTCTTC. It specifies CASSRTGGDPYNEQFF. V and J are TRBV5-4 and TRBJ2-1; D is perhaps TRBD1 or TRBD2 (5 bases each). Trimming removed 4 bases from V and 2 bases from J, with 16 bases in between. Germline V lookup: CDR1 SGHNT, CDR2 YYREEE (reference sequence). The CDR3 loop spans 16 amino acids.

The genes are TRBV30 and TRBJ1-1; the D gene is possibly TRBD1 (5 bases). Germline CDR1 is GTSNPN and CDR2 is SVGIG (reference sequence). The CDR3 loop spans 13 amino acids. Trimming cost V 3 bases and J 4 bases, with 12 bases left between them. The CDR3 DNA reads TGTGCCTGGAGGAGGGACCTGAGCACTGAAGCTTTCTTT. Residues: CAWRRDLSTEAFF.

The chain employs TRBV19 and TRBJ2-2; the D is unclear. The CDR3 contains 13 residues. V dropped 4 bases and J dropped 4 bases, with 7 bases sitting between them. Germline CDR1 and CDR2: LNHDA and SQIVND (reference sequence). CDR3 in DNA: TGTGCCAGTAGTACCCTATTCACCGGGGAGCTGTTTTTT. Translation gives CASSTLFTGELFF.

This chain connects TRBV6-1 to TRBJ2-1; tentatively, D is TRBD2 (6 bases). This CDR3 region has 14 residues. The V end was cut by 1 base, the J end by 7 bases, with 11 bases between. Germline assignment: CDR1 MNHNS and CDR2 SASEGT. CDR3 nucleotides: TGTGCCAGCAGTGAAGTTGGGGGGTTTAATGAGCAGTTCTTC. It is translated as CASSEVGGFNEQFF.

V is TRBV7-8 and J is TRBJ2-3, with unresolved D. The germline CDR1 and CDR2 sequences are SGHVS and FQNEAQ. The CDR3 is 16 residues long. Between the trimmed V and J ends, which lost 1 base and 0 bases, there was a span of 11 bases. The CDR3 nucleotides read TGTGCCAGCAGCTTAGGGCCAGGCCAGAGCACAGATACGCAGTATTTT. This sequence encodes CASSLGPGQSTDTQYF.

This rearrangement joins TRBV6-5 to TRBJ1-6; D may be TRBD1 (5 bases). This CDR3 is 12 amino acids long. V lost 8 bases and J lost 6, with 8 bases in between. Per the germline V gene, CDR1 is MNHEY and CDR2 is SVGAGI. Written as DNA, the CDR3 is TGTGCCAGCTCCAGGGCTAATTCACCCCTCCACTTT. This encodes CASSRANSPLHF.

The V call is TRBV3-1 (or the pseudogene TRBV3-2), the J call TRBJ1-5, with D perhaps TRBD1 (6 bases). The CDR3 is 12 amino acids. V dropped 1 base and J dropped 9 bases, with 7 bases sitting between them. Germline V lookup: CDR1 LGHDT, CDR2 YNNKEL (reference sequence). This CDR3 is CASSQGGGPQHF. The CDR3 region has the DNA TGTGCCAGCAGCCAAGGAGGGGGGCCCCAGCATTTT.

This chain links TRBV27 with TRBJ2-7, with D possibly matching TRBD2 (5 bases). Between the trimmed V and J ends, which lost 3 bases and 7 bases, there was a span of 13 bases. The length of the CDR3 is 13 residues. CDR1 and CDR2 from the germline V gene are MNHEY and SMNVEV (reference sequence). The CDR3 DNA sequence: TGTGCCAGCAGTTTTTATCTTTCGGGGGAGCAGTACTTC. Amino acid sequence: CASSFYLSGEQYF.

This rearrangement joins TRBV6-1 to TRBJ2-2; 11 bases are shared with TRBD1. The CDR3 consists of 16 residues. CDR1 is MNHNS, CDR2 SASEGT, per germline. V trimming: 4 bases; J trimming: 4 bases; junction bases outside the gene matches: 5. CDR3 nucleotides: TGTGCCAGCAGTGTGGTAGGGACAGGGGGCACCGGGGAGCTGTTTTTT. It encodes CASSVVGTGGTGELFF.

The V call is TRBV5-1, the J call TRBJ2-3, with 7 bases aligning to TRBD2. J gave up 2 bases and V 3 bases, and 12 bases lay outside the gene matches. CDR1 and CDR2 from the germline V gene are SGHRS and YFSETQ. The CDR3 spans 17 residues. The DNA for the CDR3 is TGCGCCAGCAGCTACAACAGAGGCCTAGCGGTCACAGATACGCAGTATTTT. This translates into CASSYNRGLAVTDTQYF.

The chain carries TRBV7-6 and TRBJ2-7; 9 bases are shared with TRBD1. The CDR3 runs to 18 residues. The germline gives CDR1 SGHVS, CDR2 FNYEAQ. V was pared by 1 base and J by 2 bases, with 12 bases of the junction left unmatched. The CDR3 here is CASSLEAYGRDRAYEQYF. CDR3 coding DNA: TGTGCCAGCAGCTTAGAGGCATATGGTAGGGACAGGGCCTACGAGCAGTACTTC.

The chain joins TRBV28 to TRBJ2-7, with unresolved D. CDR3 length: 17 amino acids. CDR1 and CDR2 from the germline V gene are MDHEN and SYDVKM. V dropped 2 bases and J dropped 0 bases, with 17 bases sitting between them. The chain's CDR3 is CASSLAGPGTSSYEQYF. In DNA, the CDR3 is TGTGCCAGCAGTTTAGCCGGACCGGGCACAAGCTCCTACGAGCAGTACTTC.

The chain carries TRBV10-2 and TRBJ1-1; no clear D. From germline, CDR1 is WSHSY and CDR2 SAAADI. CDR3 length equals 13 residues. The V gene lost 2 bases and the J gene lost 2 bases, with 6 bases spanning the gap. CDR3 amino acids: CASSEGRNTEAFF. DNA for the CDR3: TGCGCCAGCAGTGAGGGGAGAAACACTGAAGCTTTCTTT.